The clone carrying this T cell receptor (beta chain) was detected only a few times. The entry originates in a study of blood T cell repertoires in COVID-19. Trimming removed 2 bases from V and 8 bases from J, with 15 bases in between. This CDR3 is 14 amino acids long. Germline V gives CDR1 SEHNR, CDR2 FQNEAQ (reference sequence). Profiling relied on immunoSEQ multiplex PCR, and the TCRdb table lists in-frame clones only, not all of them. The table has about 46,000 clones, approximately 89% seen once. The sequencing input was peripheral blood. The receptor's source is a man aged 55 to 69 with active or convalescent COVID-19. V gene TRBV7-9 combines with J gene TRBJ1-1; tentative D call: TRBD1 (5 bases). Here the CDR3 reads CASSLTTNRGEAFF. The CDR3 nucleotides read TGTGCCAGCAGCTTAACCACTAATCGGGGGGAAGCTTTCTTT. Full variable domain (missing parts from reference TRBV7-9 and TRBJ1-1): DTGVSQNPRHKITKRGQNVTFRCDPISEHNRLYWYRQTLGQGPEFLTYFQNEAQLEKSRLLSDRFSAERPKGSFSTLEIQRTEQGDSAMYLCASSLTTNRGEAFFGQGTRLTVV.